These 13 T cell receptor beta chains originate from one sample sequenced in a study of blood T cell repertoires in COVID-19 (dated by TCRdb to the early 2020s). To prepare the library, the immunoSEQ multiplex PCR assay was applied. TCRdb obtained this table from immuneACCESS and retained in-frame rearrangements with V and J assigned. These tables miss some clones; where compared with another copy, unresolved V genes account for less than half of the shortfall, and the remainder is unexplained. This sample holds roughly 460,000 clones; roughly 90% were observed only once. Roughly 0.76% of the sample rests with the top ten. Input material: peripheral blood. Source of these receptors: a man younger than 35 with COVID-19, enrolled during active disease.

This clone was seen a handful of times. The genes are TRBV24-1 and TRBJ2-7; TRBD1 matches 8 bases. The germline V gene encodes CDR1 KGHDR and CDR2 SFDVKD. The CDR3 covers 16 residues. V lost 3 bases to trimming and J lost 6 bases; unmatched junction nucleotides: 12. In DNA, the CDR3 is TGTGCCACCAGTGATATGCAGGGGGCGAGGGACTGCGAGCAGTACTTC. Its translation: CATSDMQGARDCEQYF.

This sequence joins TRBV9 and TRBJ2-7, with 8 bases aligning to TRBD2. Trimming at V came to 0 bases and at J to 0 bases, leaving 5 bases not matched to a gene. This CDR3 has 16 residues. Germline V gene data show CDR1 as SGDLS and CDR2 as YYNGEE. DNA of the CDR3: TGTGCCAGCAGCGTAGATGCGGGAGGTTCCTCCTACGAGCAGTACTTC. Amino acid sequence: CASSVDAGGSSYEQYF.

V gene TRBV20-1 combines with J gene TRBJ2-5; 8 bases fit TRBD2. The CDR3 totals 14 residues. V was pared by 3 bases and J by 5 bases, with 8 bases of the junction left unmatched. The germline V gene has CDR1 DFQATT and CDR2 SNEGSKA (reference sequence). CDR3 nucleotides: TGCAGTGCTAGTCGGGAGGGGGGATTGGAGACCCAGTACTTC. It specifies CSASREGGLETQYF.

This chain joins TRBV5-5 and TRBJ2-1, with 8 bases identical to TRBD2. V was pared by 0 bases and J by 3 bases, with 8 bases of the junction left unmatched. Germline V gene lookup returns CDR1 SGHKS and CDR2 YYEKEE (reference sequence). The length of the CDR3 is 17 residues. This CDR3 reads CASSLVTSGTNYNEQFF. The CDR3 nucleotides read TGTGCCAGCAGCTTGGTCACTAGCGGTACAAACTACAATGAGCAGTTCTTC.

V gene TRBV4-1 combines with J gene TRBJ2-3; D is possibly TRBD2 (9 bases). Germline CDR1 reads MGHRA; CDR2 reads YSYEKL. The germline V and J ends were trimmed by 3 bases and 6 bases, with 28 bases remaining between them. The CDR3 has 19 amino acids. The DNA for the CDR3 is TGCGCCAGCAGCCATACCTATGTGGGGGACAGGCGGGAGGGGGATACGCAGTATTTT. This sequence encodes CASSHTYVGDRREGDTQYF.

This chain links TRBV3-1 (or the pseudogene TRBV3-2) with TRBJ2-1, with 10 bases identical to TRBD2. Per germline, CDR1 LGHDT and CDR2 YNNKEL (reference sequence). V shed 0 bases, J shed 9 bases, and the junction held 8 bases outside the gene matches. This CDR3 has 16 amino acids. The CDR3 region has the DNA TGTGCCAGCAGCCAAGATGGAGGACTAGCGGTCATTGAGCAGTTCTTC. Its translation is CASSQDGGLAVIEQFF.

This clone has just a few counts. The chain couples TRBV19 to TRBJ1-1, with TRBD1 as a possible D gene (5 bases). Germline lookup yields CDR1 LNHDA and CDR2 SQIVND (reference sequence). V was pared by 3 bases and J by 7 bases, with 12 bases between. This CDR3 comprises 13 residues. The CDR3 reads CASSISPGVEAFF. CDR3 coding DNA: TGTGCCAGTAGTATCTCCCCGGGGGTTGAAGCTTTCTTT.

The chain is built from TRBV9 and TRBJ2-3; 8 bases are a match to TRBD2. This CDR3 spans 17 amino acids. The trim removed 4 bases at V and 5 bases at J, leaving 15 bases unmatched. Germline values: CDR1 SGDLS, CDR2 YYNGEE. The CDR3 nucleotides read TGTGCCAGCAGCCCCAGCGGACCGGGAGGGGTCGGAGATACGCAGTATTTT. Translation: CASSPSGPGGVGDTQYF.

This clone has a single count. The chain recombines TRBV5-4 with TRBJ2-7; D call uncertain. Germline assignment: CDR1 SGHNT and CDR2 YYREEE (reference sequence). The CDR3 has 15 residues. Trimming left V 0 bases short and J 2 bases short, with 12 bases between. Here the CDR3 DNA reads TGTGCCAGCAGCTTGGCCCAGGCTGGCACCTACGAGCAGTACTTC. Translating it yields CASSLAQAGTYEQYF.

The chain uses TRBV3-1 (or the pseudogene TRBV3-2) and TRBJ2-3; D is ambiguous. V dropped 1 base and J dropped 3 bases, with 11 bases sitting between them. Germline values: CDR1 LGHDT, CDR2 YNNKEL (reference sequence). The CDR3 is 15 residues long. For the CDR3, the DNA is TGTGCCAGCAGCCAAGGAGGCGGTTTGACAGATACGCAGTATTTT. Encoded protein: CASSQGGGLTDTQYF.

The chain combines TRBV28 with TRBJ1-2, with a weak D call TRBD1 (5 bases). V was trimmed by 2 bases and J by 3 bases, leaving 10 bases between them. The CDR3 totals 14 residues. From germline, CDR1 is MDHEN and CDR2 SYDVKM. The CDR3 region is CASSLQDSYYGYTF. The CDR3 DNA follows: TGTGCCAGCAGTTTACAAGACAGCTACTATGGCTACACCTTC.

The V and J genes are TRBV5-1 and TRBJ2-1, with D possibly being TRBD2 (6 bases). Looked up from germline, CDR1 is SGHRS and CDR2 is YFSETQ. Between the trimmed V and J ends, which lost 0 bases and 4 bases, there was a span of 14 bases. This CDR3 has 16 amino acids. The CDR3 region is CASSLVPGGIYNEQFF. CDR3 DNA sequence: TGCGCCAGCAGCTTGGTTCCAGGAGGGATATACAATGAGCAGTTCTTC.

The V call is TRBV9, the J call TRBJ2-2, with D maybe TRBD2 (6 bases). Trimming stripped 2 bases from V and 0 bases from J, with 20 bases between. The germline CDR1 and CDR2 sequences are SGDLS and YYNGEE. The CDR3 is 19 residues long. CDR3 sequence (DNA): TGTGCCAGCAGCGTTCACCACCCGGGACTCGACGCGAACACCGGGGAGCTGTTTTTT. It translates to CASSVHHPGLDANTGELFF.